This T cell receptor (beta chain) was obtained from a study of blood T cell repertoires in COVID-19. Original processing notes: The assay estimated nucleated cells by amplifying reference gene primers. Measured with immunoSEQ multiplex PCR; TCRdb has only the in-frame clones, and not every one. Clone size and V and J calls were adopted from that table, with D and trimming inferred from the DNA. The repertoire consists of 200,000 or so clones, with approximately 90% occurring once and the leading ten covering about 2%. The specimen sequenced was peripheral blood. The clonotype comes from a man between 65 and 80 years old with active or convalescent COVID-19.

The CDR3 nucleotides are TGTGCCAGCAGCTCCTTCACTAGCGGGGCATACAATGAGCAGTTCTTC. It yields the protein CASSSFTSGAYNEQFF. V gene TRBV28 combines with J gene TRBJ2-1; 10 bases line up with TRBD2. Trimming at V came to 6 bases and at J to 4 bases, leaving 9 bases not matched to a gene. The CDR3 loop spans 16 amino acids. CDR1 is MDHEN, CDR2 SYDVKM, per germline.